This T cell receptor beta chain was sequenced in a study of blood T cells in healthy people across ages. Whole-study findings and limits: When set beside aged donors, long-lived donors presented more naive CD4+ cells and higher diversity.

Remarks on this clonotype: Its antigen is not identified.

V gave up 9 bases and J gave up 1 base, with 16 bases separating them. Germline V lookup: CDR1 ENHRY, CDR2 SYGVKD. The CDR3 has 14 amino acids. For the second PCR, which ran for roughly 6 to 12 cycles, a sample-barcoded 5' primer and a J-beta primer mix were used. TCRdb used MiXCR to reprocess the 5' RACE reads, holding one entry per CDR3 protein. The repertoire holds approximately 850,000 distinct CDR3 sequences, with about three fifths as singletons. This clonotype was sampled from a man aged 25 to 40 in good health. The chain carries TRBV10-3 and TRBJ2-7, with D uncertain. Sequenced sample: blood. The CDR3 is CAILPPEFSYEQYF. CDR3 sequence (DNA): TGTGCCATTCTTCCTCCGGAATTTTCCTACGAGCAGTACTTC.